This TCR beta chain was identified in a study of cytomegalovirus exposure and HLA in healthy donors. The PCR contained 60 Vbeta and 13 Jbeta primers. Profiling relied on immunoSEQ multiplex PCR, and the TCRdb table lists in-frame clones only, not all of them. Of under 200,000 clones listed, around 83% were seen once; the top ten hold 6.4%. CDR1 is KGHSH and CDR2 is LQKENI in the germline V gene. The trim removed 8 bases at V and 4 bases at J, leaving 4 bases unmatched. CDR3 length equals 12 residues. The sample comprised PBMCs. The chain joins TRBV18 to TRBJ2-7; 8 bases map to TRBD2. This receptor was obtained from a man aged 45-65 years in good health and CMV-seropositive. The CDR3 loop is CASREGPYEQYF. The CDR3 nucleotides are TGTGCCAGCCGGGAGGGGCCGTACGAGCAGTACTTC.